Listed below are T cell receptor beta chains from one sample, sequenced in a study of human T cells and chemical hapten exposure. TCRdb passed the RACE reads through MiXCR, listing each CDR3 protein once. Of approximately 100,000 distinct CDR3 sequences in the sample, 9.2% were seen once. Specimen: whole blood, collected in connection with sensitization to the hapten diphenylcyclopropenone (DPC). Every receptor here comes from a woman between 35 and 50 years old with alopecia areata. Some clones in this sample may be carry-over from other donors' samples. Both conserved end residues are part of each CDR3. Each record gives: V gene, clone size, J gene, D gene, CDR3 DNA, CDR3 protein. The D gene is left open where the match is weak. Size is stated for part of the rows, as once, few or many counts, or as a class when the clone is expanded.

>TRBV4-1|many|TRBJ2-3|NA
TGCGCCAGCAGCCAAGCTCTGAGCACAGATACGCAGTATTTT
CASSQALSTDTQYF
>TRBV20-1|few|TRBJ1-2|TRBD1
TGCAGTGCTAGTCGGACAGGGCAGAAGAGCTACACCTTC
CSASRTGQKSYTF
>TRBV28|many|TRBJ2-6|TRBD1
TGTGCCATCGCGCGACCTCAGGGGGCCGCTGGGGCCAACGTCCTGACTTTC
CAIARPQGAAGANVLTF
>TRBV7-2|many|TRBJ2-3|TRBD2
TGTGCCAGCAGCTTAGCGCCTAGCGGGGGCACAGATACGCAGTATTTT
CASSLAPSGGTDTQYF
>TRBV9|few|TRBJ1-1|NA
TGTGCCAGCACCCAGGCCGGGACGGGCACTGAAGCTTTCTTT
CASTQAGTGTEAFF
>TRBV7-7|NA|TRBJ2-5|TRBD2
TGTGCCAGCAGCCCGCCGGGACTAGCAGATCAGACCCAGTACTTC
CASSPPGLADQTQYF
>TRBV6-1|few|TRBJ1-2|TRBD1
TGTGCCAGCAGTGAAGGACAGGGGCTCTATGGCTACACCTTC
CASSEGQGLYGYTF
>TRBV2|many|TRBJ1-6|NA
TGTGCCAGCCAAACCTGGCAGAATTCACCCCTCCACTTT
CASQTWQNSPLHF
>TRBV11-2|many|TRBJ2-3|TRBD2
TGTGCCAGCAGCCTAGCTCCGGGACTAGCGCAGAGCACAGATACGCAGTATTTT
CASSLAPGLAQSTDTQYF
>TRBV14|few|TRBJ2-5|NA
TGTGCCAGCAGCCAAGCTCCGGGTCTGGCAGAGACCCAGTACTTC
CASSQAPGLAETQYF
>TRBV27|few|TRBJ2-1|TRBD2
TGTGCCAGCAGTTTTACTAGCGGGGGGGGGAGCTCCTACAATGAGCAGTTCTTC
CASSFTSGGGSSYNEQFF
>TRBV27|many|TRBJ2-7|NA
TGTGCCAGCAGTTTATCAGAGGGTTACGAGCAGTACTTC
CASSLSEGYEQYF
>TRBV7-9|many|TRBJ2-1|NA
TGTGCCAGCAGCTCGCGGGGCCCTGAGGAGCAGTTCTTC
CASSSRGPEEQFF
>TRBV6-2/TRBV6-3|many|TRBJ1-1|TRBD1
TGTGCCAGCAGTTCTCGGTGGGCAGGGGGTCTAGCTGAAGCTTTCTTT
CASSSRWAGGLAEAFF
>TRBV10-3|many|TRBJ2-1|NA
TGTGCCATCAGTGAGTCGACCGGGGTACGCGGTCTGGAGCAGTTCTTC
CAISESTGVRGLEQFF
>TRBV3-1|NA|TRBJ2-1|NA
TGTGCCAGCAGCCAACTGGGTGGATACAATGAGCAGTTCTTC
CASSQLGGYNEQFF
>TRBV13|NA|TRBJ1-3|TRBD1
TGTGCCAGCAGCGATCGTTTGGGACAGGGCCCTGGAAACACCATATATTTT
CASSDRLGQGPGNTIYF
>TRBV6-6|NA|TRBJ1-2|NA
TGTGCCAGCAGTTACGTGGCAGAACACTATGGCTACACCTTC
CASSYVAEHYGYTF
>TRBV7-8|NA|TRBJ2-3|NA
TGTGCCAGCAGCCCCATGCCCTTTCTAGCGAAGAGCACAGATACGCAGTATTTT
CASSPMPFLAKSTDTQYF
>TRBV3-1|many|TRBJ2-3|NA
TGTGCCAGCAGCCAATCATCCGATACGCAGTATTTT
CASSQSSDTQYF
>TRBV6-2/TRBV6-3|few|TRBJ1-1|NA
TGTGCCAGCAGTTACGAGGGGGGGACTGAAGCTTTCTTT
CASSYEGGTEAFF
>TRBV6-5|many|TRBJ1-2|TRBD1
TGTGCCAGCAGTGCTCAGGGGGCGCAGTATGGCTACACCTTC
CASSAQGAQYGYTF
>TRBV20-1|few|TRBJ1-1|NA
TGCAGTGCTAGAGAATATGGGACCGCTGATATGAACACTGAAGCTTTCTTT
CSAREYGTADMNTEAFF
>TRBV7-8|NA|TRBJ1-4|NA
TGTGCCAGCAGCTTAGGAGGAGGGTCCTATGAAAAACTGTTTTTT
CASSLGGGSYEKLFF
>TRBV6-5|few|TRBJ2-3|TRBD2
TGTGCCAGCAGTTACATGGGGGGGGTAGATACGCAGTATTTT
CASSYMGGVDTQYF
>TRBV12-3/TRBV12-4|NA|TRBJ2-5|NA
TGTGCCAGCAGTCTAACCCCGGGGGTCCAAGAGACCCAGTACTTC
CASSLTPGVQETQYF
>TRBV6-1|few|TRBJ1-2|NA
TGTGCCAGCAGGTCGAGGCCACTGGGGACGTACTATGGCTACACCTTC
CASRSRPLGTYYGYTF
>TRBV6-2/TRBV6-3|many|TRBJ2-3|NA
TGTGCCAGCATCCAGACAGGTTCAGATACGCAGTATTTT
CASIQTGSDTQYF
>TRBV18|many|TRBJ2-7|NA
TGTGCCAGCTCACCCGGACCCGGGGCAATCTACGAGCAGTACTTC
CASSPGPGAIYEQYF